The rows below give T cell receptor beta chains drawn from one sample of a study of regulatory T cells in long-lasting Graves disease. Via MiXCR, TCRdb re-called the multiplex PCR reads, giving one row per CDR3 protein. The sample comprises hundreds of thousands of distinct CDR3 sequences, 15% to 20% of which are singletons, and roughly 25% rests with the top ten. The same specimen was also included in a second study, on T cells in Graves' hyperthyroidism and ophthalmopathy.

The sequencing here drew on peripheral blood mononuclear cells (PBMCs), taken at new diagnosis, from a patient treated with antithyroid drugs. The receptor set was obtained from a woman aged 35-60 years with Graves disease. CDR3s include the opening cysteine and the closing phenylalanine or tryptophan. The order of the fields is V gene, D gene, J gene, CDR3 protein. The D gene is left open where the match is weak.

v_gene: TRBV28; d_gene: .; j_gene: TRBJ1-5; CDR3aa: CASKMGNQPQHF
v_gene: TRBV3-1; d_gene: .; j_gene: TRBJ1-1; CDR3aa: CASSPTGTGHTEAFF
v_gene: TRBV27; d_gene: TRBD1; j_gene: TRBJ1-5; CDR3aa: CATSDRGQEPQHF
v_gene: TRBV29-1; d_gene: .; j_gene: TRBJ1-1; CDR3aa: CSATRGGDLTEAFF
v_gene: TRBV19; d_gene: TRBD1; j_gene: TRBJ2-1; CDR3aa: CASSIVEGRGYYNEQFF
v_gene: TRBV11-1; d_gene: TRBD1; j_gene: TRBJ2-7; CDR3aa: CAGSFGTGDHRSPYEQYF
v_gene: TRBV27; d_gene: TRBD1; j_gene: TRBJ1-4; CDR3aa: CASRLQGATNEKLFF
v_gene: TRBV12-3/TRBV12-4; d_gene: TRBD2; j_gene: TRBJ2-7; CDR3aa: CASSFWGASGVVGYEQYF
v_gene: TRBV3-1; d_gene: .; j_gene: TRBJ1-1; CDR3aa: CASSHGTLNTEAFF
v_gene: TRBV27; d_gene: .; j_gene: TRBJ2-2; CDR3aa: CASSPAPGAGYTGELFF
v_gene: TRBV11-2; d_gene: .; j_gene: TRBJ2-6; CDR3aa: CASSRRNPGANVLTF
v_gene: TRBV9; d_gene: .; j_gene: TRBJ1-2; CDR3aa: CASSVAGRVHGYTF
v_gene: TRBV20-1; d_gene: .; j_gene: TRBJ2-5; CDR3aa: CSAGESRDPQETQYF
v_gene: TRBV29-1; d_gene: .; j_gene: TRBJ2-7; CDR3aa: CSVHRDTQGEQYF
v_gene: TRBV7-9; d_gene: .; j_gene: TRBJ1-2; CDR3aa: CASSRGRAGYTF
v_gene: TRBV20-1; d_gene: .; j_gene: TRBJ1-6; CDR3aa: CSAISREGVTPLHF
v_gene: TRBV10-3; d_gene: .; j_gene: TRBJ2-7; CDR3aa: CAISESSEQYF
v_gene: TRBV27; d_gene: .; j_gene: TRBJ2-2; CDR3aa: CASSLYRANTGELFF
v_gene: TRBV6-9; d_gene: TRBD2; j_gene: TRBJ2-7; CDR3aa: CASSYSLGSGDEQYF
v_gene: TRBV3-1; d_gene: .; j_gene: TRBJ1-5; CDR3aa: CASSPGLNQPQHF
v_gene: TRBV15; d_gene: .; j_gene: .; CDR3aa: CATSRDGGSKEQYF
v_gene: TRBV29-1; d_gene: .; j_gene: TRBJ1-3; CDR3aa: CSALGASGNTIYF
v_gene: TRBV20-1; d_gene: .; j_gene: TRBJ1-4; CDR3aa: CSARVGTLHEKLFF
v_gene: TRBV20-1; d_gene: TRBD2; j_gene: TRBJ2-3; CDR3aa: CGAPRTSGLTDTQYF
v_gene: TRBV6-2/TRBV6-3; d_gene: .; j_gene: TRBJ2-1; CDR3aa: CASSHLVERNEQFF